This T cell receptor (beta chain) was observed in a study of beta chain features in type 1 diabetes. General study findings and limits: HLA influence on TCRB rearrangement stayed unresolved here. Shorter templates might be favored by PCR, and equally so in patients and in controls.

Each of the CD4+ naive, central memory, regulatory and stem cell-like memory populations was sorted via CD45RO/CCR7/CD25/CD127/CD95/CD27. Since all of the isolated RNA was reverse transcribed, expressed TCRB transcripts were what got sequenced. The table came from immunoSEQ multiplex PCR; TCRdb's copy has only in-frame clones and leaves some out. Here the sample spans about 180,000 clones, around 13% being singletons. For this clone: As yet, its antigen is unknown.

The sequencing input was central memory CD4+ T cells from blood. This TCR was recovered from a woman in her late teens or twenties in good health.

This CDR3 is CASSLLRETQYF. In DNA, the CDR3 is TGTGCCAGCAGTCTCCTGAGAGAGACCCAGTACTTC. The chain employs TRBV27 and TRBJ2-5; D is unclear. The CDR3 covers 12 residues. Germline assignment: CDR1 MNHEY and CDR2 SMNVEV (reference sequence). The ends were cut back, 5 bases at V and 4 bases at J, with 8 bases in the middle.